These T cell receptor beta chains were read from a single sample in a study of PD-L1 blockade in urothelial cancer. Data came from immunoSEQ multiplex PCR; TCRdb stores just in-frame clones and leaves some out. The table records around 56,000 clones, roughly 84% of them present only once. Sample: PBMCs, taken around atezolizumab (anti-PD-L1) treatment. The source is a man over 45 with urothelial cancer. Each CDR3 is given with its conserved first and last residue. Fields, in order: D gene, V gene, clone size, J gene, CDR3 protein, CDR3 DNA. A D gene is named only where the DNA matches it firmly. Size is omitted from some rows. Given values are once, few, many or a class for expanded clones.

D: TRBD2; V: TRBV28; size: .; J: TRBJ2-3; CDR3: CASSSSAGNTDTQYF; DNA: TGTGCCAGCAGTTCCTCAGCGGGAAACACAGATACGCAGTATTTT
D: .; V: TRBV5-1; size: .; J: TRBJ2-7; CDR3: CASSPEGLYEQYF; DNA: TGCGCCAGCAGCCCGGAGGGACTTTACGAGCAGTACTTC
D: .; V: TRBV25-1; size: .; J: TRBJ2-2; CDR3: CASSESRIVAGELFF; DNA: TGTGCCAGCAGTGAATCCAGGATAGTCGCCGGGGAGCTGTTTTTT
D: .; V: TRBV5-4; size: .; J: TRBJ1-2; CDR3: CASSSGSDYGYTF; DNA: TGTGCCAGCAGCTCGGGGTCGGACTATGGCTACACCTTC
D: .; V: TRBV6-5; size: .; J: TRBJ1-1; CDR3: CASSYSIKGQGAFF; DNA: TGTGCCAGCAGTTACTCGATAAAGGGGCAAGGGGCTTTCTTT
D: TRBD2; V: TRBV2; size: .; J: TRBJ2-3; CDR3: CASRLAGTSTDTQYF; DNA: TGTGCCAGCAGGCTAGCGGGAACTAGCACAGATACGCAGTATTTT
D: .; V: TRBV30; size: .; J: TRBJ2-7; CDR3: CAWSNRAYEQYF; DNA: TGTGCCTGGAGTAACAGGGCCTACGAGCAGTACTTC
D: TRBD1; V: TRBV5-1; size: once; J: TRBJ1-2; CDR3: CATATGIGYGYTF; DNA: TGCGCCACCGCGACAGGGATTGGCTATGGCTACACCTTC
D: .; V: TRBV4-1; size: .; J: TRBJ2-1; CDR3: CASSQDGGGEQFF; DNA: TGCGCCAGCAGCCAAGATGGGGGCGGTGAGCAGTTCTTC
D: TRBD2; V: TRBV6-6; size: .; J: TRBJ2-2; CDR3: CASSKREGRTGELFF; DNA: TGTGCCAGCAGCAAGCGGGAGGGCCGCACCGGGGAGCTGTTTTTT
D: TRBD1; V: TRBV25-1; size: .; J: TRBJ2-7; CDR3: CASSPSNRGTYEQYF; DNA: TGTGCCAGCAGTCCCTCTAACAGGGGAACCTACGAGCAGTACTTC
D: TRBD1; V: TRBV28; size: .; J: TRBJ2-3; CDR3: CASSHLETRGKRTDTQYF; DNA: TGTGCCAGCAGCCACCTCGAAACCAGGGGGAAGCGCACAGATACGCAGTATTTT
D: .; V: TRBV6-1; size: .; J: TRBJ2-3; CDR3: CASSGDSTDTQYF; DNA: TGTGCCAGCAGCGGGGACTCCACAGATACGCAGTATTTT
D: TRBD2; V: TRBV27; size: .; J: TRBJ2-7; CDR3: CASSYGGWPYEQYF; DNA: TGTGCCAGCAGTTACGGGGGGTGGCCCTACGAGCAGTACTTC
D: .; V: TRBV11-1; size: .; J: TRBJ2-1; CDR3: CASTPEGEGGNEQFF; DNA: TGTGCCAGCACCCCGGAGGGGGAGGGAGGGAATGAGCAGTTCTTC
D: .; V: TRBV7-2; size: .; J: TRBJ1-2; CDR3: CASSSRTSGYTF; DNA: TGTGCCAGCAGCTCCAGGACTTCTGGCTACACCTTC
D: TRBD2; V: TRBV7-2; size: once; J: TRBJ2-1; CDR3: CASSLTRDYQEQFF; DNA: TGTGCCAGCAGCTTGACCCGGGACTACCAAGAGCAGTTCTTC
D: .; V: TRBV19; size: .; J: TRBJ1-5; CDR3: CASSPRTDYSNQPQHF; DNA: TGTGCCAGTAGTCCAAGGACAGATTATAGCAATCAGCCCCAGCATTTT
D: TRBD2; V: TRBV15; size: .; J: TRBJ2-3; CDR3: CATSPERGGTRSTDTQYF; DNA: TGTGCCACCAGCCCCGAAAGGGGGGGGACTAGAAGCACAGATACGCAGTATTTT
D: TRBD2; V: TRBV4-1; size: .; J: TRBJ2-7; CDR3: CASSQEASGSYEQYF; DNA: TGCGCCAGCAGCCAAGAGGCTAGCGGGTCCTACGAGCAGTACTTC
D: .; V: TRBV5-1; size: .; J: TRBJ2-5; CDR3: CASSLVGRAGYKEETQYF; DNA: TGCGCCAGCAGCTTGGTGGGCAGGGCGGGGTATAAGGAAGAGACCCAGTACTTC
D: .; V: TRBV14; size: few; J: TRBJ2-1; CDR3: CASSHGVRGSYNEQFF; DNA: TGTGCCAGCAGCCATGGTGTCCGGGGGTCCTACAATGAGCAGTTCTTC
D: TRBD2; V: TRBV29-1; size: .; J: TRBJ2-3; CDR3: CSVGPAGGFADTQYF; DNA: TGCAGCGTTGGTCCAGCGGGAGGGTTTGCAGATACGCAGTATTTT
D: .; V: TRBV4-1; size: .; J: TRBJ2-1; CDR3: CASSQDLLDGYNEQFF; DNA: TGCGCCAGCAGCCAGGATCTTCTCGACGGGTACAATGAGCAGTTCTTC
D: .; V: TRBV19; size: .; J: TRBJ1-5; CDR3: CASSIGGGWNQPQHF; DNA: TGTGCCAGTAGTATAGGCGGCGGTTGGAATCAGCCCCAGCATTTT
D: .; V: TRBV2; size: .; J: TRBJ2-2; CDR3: CASSEHIGELFF; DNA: TGTGCCAGCAGCGAGCATATCGGGGAGCTGTTTTTT
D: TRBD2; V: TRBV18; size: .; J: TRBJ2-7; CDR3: CASSPPLTSGVTYEQYF; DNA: TGTGCCAGCTCACCACCCCTGACTAGCGGGGTTACCTACGAGCAGTACTTC
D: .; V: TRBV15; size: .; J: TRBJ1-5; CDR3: CATSPTGTSDNQPQHF; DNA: TGTGCCACCAGCCCTACAGGAACCAGCGACAATCAGCCCCAGCATTTT
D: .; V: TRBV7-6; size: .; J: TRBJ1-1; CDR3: CASSLASRGSEAFF; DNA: TGTGCCAGCAGCTTAGCTAGTAGGGGCTCTGAAGCTTTCTTT
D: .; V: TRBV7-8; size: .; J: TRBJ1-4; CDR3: CASSLVRGTNEKLFF; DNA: TGTGCCAGCAGCTTAGTAAGGGGGACTAATGAAAAACTGTTTTTT
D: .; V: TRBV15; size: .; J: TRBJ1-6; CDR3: CATSRDRQGSPLHF; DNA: TGTGCCACCAGCAGAGATAGGCAGGGGTCACCCCTCCACTTT
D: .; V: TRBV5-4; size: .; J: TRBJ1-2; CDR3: CASSYTQESGYTF; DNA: TGTGCCAGCAGCTACACGCAGGAAAGTGGCTACACCTTC
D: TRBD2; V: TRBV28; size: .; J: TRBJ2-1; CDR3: CASSPPSGRRNEQFF; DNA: TGTGCCAGCAGCCCCCCTAGCGGGAGAAGAAATGAGCAGTTCTTC
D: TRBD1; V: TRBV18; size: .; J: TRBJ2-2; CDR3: CASSPRAQGPTGELFF; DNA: TGTGCCAGCTCACCACGAGCACAGGGGCCCACCGGGGAGCTGTTTTTT
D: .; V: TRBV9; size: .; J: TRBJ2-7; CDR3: CASSVDAGAPTYEQYF; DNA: TGTGCCAGCAGCGTAGATGCCGGAGCCCCCACCTACGAGCAGTACTTC
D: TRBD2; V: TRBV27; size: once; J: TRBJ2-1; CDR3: CASRVGRAVNEQFF; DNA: TGTGCCAGCAGGGTCGGGAGGGCCGTAAATGAGCAGTTCTTC
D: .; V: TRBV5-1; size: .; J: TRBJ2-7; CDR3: CASSLGGGGANYEQYF; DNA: TGCGCCAGCAGCTTGGGGGGTGGAGGGGCAAACTACGAGCAGTACTTC
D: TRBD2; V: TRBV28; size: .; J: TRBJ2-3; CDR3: CASGILAGGLDTQYF; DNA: TGTGCCAGCGGGATACTAGCGGGAGGCCTAGATACGCAGTATTTT
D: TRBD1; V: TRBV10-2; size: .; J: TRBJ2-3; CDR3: CASSGQGVADTQYF; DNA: TGCGCCAGCAGTGGACAGGGGGTCGCAGATACGCAGTATTTT
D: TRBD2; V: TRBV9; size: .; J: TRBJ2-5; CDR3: CASSPGASGGVETQYF; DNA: TGTGCCAGCAGCCCCGGGGCTAGCGGGGGGGTGGAGACCCAGTACTTC
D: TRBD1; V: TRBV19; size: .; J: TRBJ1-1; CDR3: CASSTPDRGSTEAFF; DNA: TGTGCCAGTAGTACCCCAGACAGGGGTAGCACTGAAGCTTTCTTT
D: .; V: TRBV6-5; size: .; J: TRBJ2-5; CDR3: CASSRIAAPKETQYF; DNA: TGTGCCAGCAGTCGAATAGCGGCCCCCAAGGAGACCCAGTACTTC
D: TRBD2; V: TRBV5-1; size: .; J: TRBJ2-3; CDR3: CASSLSGRNGDTQYF; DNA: TGCGCCAGCAGCTTGAGCGGGAGGAATGGTGATACGCAGTATTTT
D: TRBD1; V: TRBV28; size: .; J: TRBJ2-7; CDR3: CASRRDRPYEQYF; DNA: TGTGCCAGCAGAAGGGACAGGCCCTACGAGCAGTACTTC
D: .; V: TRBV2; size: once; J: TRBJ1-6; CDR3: CASSGQGGSPLHF; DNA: TGTGCCAGCAGTGGGCAGGGTGGTTCACCCCTCCACTTT
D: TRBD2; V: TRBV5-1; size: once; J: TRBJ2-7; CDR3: CASSTSVGRANYEQYF; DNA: TGCGCCAGCAGCACGTCAGTCGGGAGGGCTAACTACGAGCAGTACTTC
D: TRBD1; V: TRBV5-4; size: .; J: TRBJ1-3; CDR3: CASSGGQGNTIYF; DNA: TGTGCCAGCAGCGGGGGACAGGGAAACACCATATATTTT
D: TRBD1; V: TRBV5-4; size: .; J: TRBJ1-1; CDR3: CASSTPDRGGTEAFF; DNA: TGTGCCAGCAGCACCCCGGACAGGGGTGGAACTGAAGCTTTCTTT
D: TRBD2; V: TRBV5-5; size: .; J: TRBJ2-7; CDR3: CASSLVVREGGEQYF; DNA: TGTGCCAGCAGCTTGGTGGTGCGGGAGGGAGGCGAGCAGTACTTC
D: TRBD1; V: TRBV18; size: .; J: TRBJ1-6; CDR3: CASSPGQGYNSPLHF; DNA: TGTGCCAGCTCACCAGGACAGGGGTATAATTCACCCCTCCACTTT
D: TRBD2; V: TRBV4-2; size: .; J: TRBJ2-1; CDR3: CASSQAQRLAGGNEQFF; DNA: TGTGCCAGCAGCCAAGCCCAAAGACTAGCGGGAGGGAATGAGCAGTTCTTC
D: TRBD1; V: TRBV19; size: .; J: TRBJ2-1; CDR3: CASSRGTGQGVNEQFF; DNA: TGTGCCAGTAGTAGAGGCACGGGACAGGGAGTCAATGAGCAGTTCTTC
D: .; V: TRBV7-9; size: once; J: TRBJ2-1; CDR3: CASSLGWRGSYNEQFF; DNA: TGTGCCAGCAGCTTAGGTTGGAGAGGGAGCTACAATGAGCAGTTCTTC
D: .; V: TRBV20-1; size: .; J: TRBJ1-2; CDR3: CSARGAGGYTF; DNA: TGCAGTGCTAGAGGGGCTGGTGGCTACACCTTC
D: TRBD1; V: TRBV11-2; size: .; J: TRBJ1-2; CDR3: CASSWGQTFGGYTF; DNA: TGTGCCAGCAGCTGGGGACAGACTTTCGGAGGCTACACCTTC
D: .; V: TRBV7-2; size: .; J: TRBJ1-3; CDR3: CASGDSAFSGNTIYF; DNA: TGTGCCAGCGGAGACAGTGCTTTCTCTGGAAACACCATATATTTT
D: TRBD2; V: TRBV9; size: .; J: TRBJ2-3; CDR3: CASSRTSGRVTDTQYF; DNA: TGTGCCAGCAGCAGGACTAGCGGGAGGGTCACAGATACGCAGTATTTT